The next 26 T cell receptor beta chains were all read from a single sample in a study of cytomegalovirus exposure and HLA in healthy donors. PCR used 60 Vbeta primers and 13 Jbeta primers. This table comes from immunoSEQ multiplex PCR, and its TCRdb copy is limited to in-frame clones, with some not included. This table holds 130,000 to 150,000 clones, about 73% found once. The sequencing sample was made of PBMCs. These receptors all come from a man in his forties in good health and CMV-seropositive.

The genes are TRBV30 and TRBJ1-3, with D tentatively TRBD1 (6 bases). V was pared by 3 bases and J by 3 bases, with 9 bases between. CDR1 is GTSNPN, CDR2 SVGIG, per germline (reference sequence). The CDR3 has 13 amino acids. In DNA form, the CDR3 reads TGTGCCTGGAGCGGGGGGCTTGGAAACACCATATATTTT. Its translation is CAWSGGLGNTIYF.

V and J are TRBV30 and TRBJ2-3, with D maybe TRBD2 (6 bases). The CDR3 length is 15 residues. The germline CDR1 and CDR2 sequences are GTSNPN and SVGIG (reference sequence). V was pared by 0 bases and J by 3 bases, with 13 bases between. The CDR3 region has the DNA TGTGCCTGGAGTGTACGGGGGAGAAAGACAGATACGCAGTATTTT. Protein: CAWSVRGRKTDTQYF.

The chain recombines TRBV5-6 with TRBJ1-3, with D perhaps matching TRBD1 (6 bases). The CDR3 length is 14 residues. Germline V lookup: CDR1 SGHDT, CDR2 YYEEEE. Trimming cost V 2 bases and J 4 bases, with 10 bases left between them. DNA for the CDR3: TGTGCCAGCAGCTTCAGGGGAGAAGGAAACACCATATATTTT. As protein: CASSFRGEGNTIYF. Variable domain in full (rest from reference TRBV5-6 and TRBJ1-3): DAGVTQSPTHLIKTRGQQVTLRCSPKSGHDTVSWYQQALGQGPQFIFQYYEEEERQRGNFPDRFSGHQFPNYSSELNVNALLLGDSALYLCASSFRGEGNTIYFGEGSWLTVV.

The chain is built from TRBV19 and TRBJ2-7; 9 bases line up with TRBD2. The ends lost 9 bases at V and 0 bases at J; junction bases unmatched: 6. Germline CDR1 and CDR2: LNHDA and SQIVND (reference sequence). This CDR3 comprises 14 residues. The CDR3 coding sequence is TGTGCCAGCGCAACTAGCGGGTCCTCCTACGAGCAGTACTTC. As protein: CASATSGSSYEQYF.

Only one count was recorded for this clone. The V call is TRBV19, the J call TRBJ2-5; D is perhaps TRBD2 (6 bases). Germline V gene sequence: CDR1 LNHDA, CDR2 SQIVND (reference sequence). Trimming took 3 bases from V and 4 from J, leaving 18 bases between them. There are 16 residues in the CDR3. The CDR3 nucleotides read TGTGCCAGTAGTATGACTGGGGGAGGCCTCCGAGAGACCCAGTACTTC. Protein: CASSMTGGGLRETQYF.

The chain has TRBV6-1 and TRBJ2-5; a weak D match, TRBD2 (6 bases). This CDR3 is built from 13 residues. In germline, CDR1 is MNHNS, CDR2 SASEGT. V was clipped by 11 bases and J by 4 bases, with 17 bases between them. The CDR3 sequence is CAAAGSGRETQYF. For the CDR3, the DNA is TGTGCCGCCGCGGGGAGTGGGCGAGAGACCCAGTACTTC.

This clone has more than one count but fewer than ten. V gene TRBV7-2 combines with J gene TRBJ2-6, with D perhaps matching TRBD1 (5 bases). The CDR3 sequence is 15 residues long. Trimming removed 7 bases from V and 0 bases from J, with 10 bases in between. Germline V lookup: CDR1 SGHTA, CDR2 FQGNSA. This chain's CDR3 is CASTFRVSGANVLTF. The DNA for the CDR3 is TGTGCCAGCACCTTCAGGGTCTCTGGGGCCAACGTCCTGACTTTC.

J is TRBJ1-4 and V is TRBV28; D perhaps matches TRBD1 (5 bases). The CDR3 extends over 20 amino acids. V was pared by 3 bases and J by 8 bases, with 31 bases between. In germline, CDR1 is MDHEN, CDR2 SYDVKM. The CDR3 is CASSFVPKQGFFSSGEKLFF. The CDR3 nucleotides are TGTGCCAGCAGTTTTGTCCCCAAGCAGGGCTTTTTTTCCTCCGGCGAAAAACTGTTTTTT.

This clone came up a few times. The chain joins TRBV30 to TRBJ2-1, with 10 bases identical to TRBD2. Looked up from germline, CDR1 is GTSNPN and CDR2 is SVGIG (reference sequence). The CDR3 totals 15 residues. Trimming took 5 bases from V and 12 from J; bases not matched to a gene: 16. CDR3 in amino acids: CAWGIAGGPSIGQFF. The CDR3 DNA is TGTGCCTGGGGTATAGCGGGAGGCCCCAGTATCGGGCAGTTCTTC.

This clone came up a few times. This chain joins TRBV7-2 and TRBJ2-1, with D perhaps matching TRBD2 (6 bases). The germline gives CDR1 SGHTA, CDR2 FQGNSA. V lost 5 bases, J lost 5 bases, and 10 bases lay in between. CDR3 length equals 13 residues. The CDR3 sequence is CASSPTSHNEQFF. The CDR3 nucleotides read TGTGCCAGCAGCCCGACTAGTCACAATGAGCAGTTCTTC.

This chain joins TRBV9 and TRBJ1-3, with D unclear. The CDR3 loop spans 14 amino acids. CDR1 and CDR2 from the germline V gene are SGDLS and YYNGEE. The V and J ends lost 0 bases and 6 bases respectively, with 10 bases between them. The CDR3 DNA is TGTGCCAGCAGCGTAGTTGGGGAGTTAAACACCATATATTTT. Its protein product is CASSVVGELNTIYF.

The chain is built from TRBV10-1 and TRBJ1-5; 12 bases match TRBD1. The CDR3 has 17 amino acids. Germline values: CDR1 WNHNN, CDR2 SYGVQD (reference sequence). The V gene end was trimmed by 6 bases and the J gene end by 3 bases; junction bases not matched to a gene: 9. CDR3 loop: CASRNRDRGRFNQPQHF. CDR3 nucleotides: TGCGCCAGCAGAAACCGGGACAGGGGGCGATTCAATCAGCCCCAGCATTTT.

The V gene is TRBV14, the J gene TRBJ2-7; tentatively, D is TRBD1 (6 bases). CDR3 length: 13 residues. Deletions cut 5 bases from V and 7 bases from J, with 15 bases between. Looked up from germline, CDR1 is SGHDN and CDR2 is FVKESK. Here the CDR3 reads CASSWTVVQEQYF. CDR3 DNA: TGTGCCAGCAGCTGGACAGTGGTTCAGGAGCAGTACTTC.

The chain links TRBV6-5 to TRBJ1-2; D possibly corresponds to TRBD1 (5 bases). The germline V and J ends were trimmed by 0 bases and 2 bases, with 10 bases remaining between them. This CDR3 is 15 amino acids long. Germline V CDR1 and CDR2: MNHEY, SVGAGI. The DNA of the CDR3 is TGTGCCAGCAGTTACTCCGGGACTTCCAACTATGGCTACACCTTC. This encodes CASSYSGTSNYGYTF.

V is TRBV6-1 and J is TRBJ2-1; 14 nucleotides agree with TRBD2. CDR1 is MNHNS, CDR2 SASEGT, per germline. This CDR3 contains 15 residues. Unmatched junction bases numbered 8, after V lost 6 bases and J lost 10 bases. CDR3 region: CASSRGTSGRGEQFF. The CDR3, as DNA: TGTGCCAGCAGCCGGGGGACTAGCGGGAGAGGGGAGCAGTTCTTC.

The V gene is TRBV6-5, the J gene TRBJ1-2; 9 bases map to TRBD1. CDR1 and CDR2 (germline): MNHEY, SVGAGI. J lost 4 bases, V lost 5 bases, and 8 bases had no gene match. The CDR3 has 15 residues. The CDR3 protein is CASSSPGQGGYGYTF. The CDR3, as DNA: TGTGCCAGCAGTAGCCCGGGACAGGGCGGCTATGGCTACACCTTC.

This chain connects TRBV19 to TRBJ2-2; 11 bases are shared with TRBD1. Germline loops: CDR1 LNHDA, CDR2 SQIVND (reference sequence). This CDR3 has 18 residues. J lost 7 bases, V lost 5 bases, and 15 bases had no gene match. CDR3 DNA sequence: TGTGCCAGTAGTCCAAAATCCGGACAGGGGGCGATATACGGGGAGCTGTTTTTT. This codes for CASSPKSGQGAIYGELFF.

The J gene is TRBJ2-3, the V gene TRBV19; 8 bases map to TRBD2. With V trimmed by 6 bases and J by 0 bases, 14 bases remained unmatched. This CDR3 has 18 residues. Germline CDR1 is LNHDA and CDR2 is SQIVND (reference sequence). CDR3 region: CASRPGAKRGPSTDTQYF. The CDR3 coding sequence is TGTGCCAGTAGGCCGGGGGCGAAGCGGGGGCCTAGCACAGATACGCAGTATTTT.

V gene TRBV19 combines with J gene TRBJ2-7; D is possibly TRBD1 (5 bases). The CDR3 contains 13 residues. The germline gives CDR1 LNHDA, CDR2 SQIVND (reference sequence). The V and J ends lost 3 bases and 9 bases respectively, with 15 bases between them. The DNA for the CDR3 is TGTGCCAGTAGTATCAGCCTCCAGGGATTGCAGTACTTC. Translated: CASSISLQGLQYF. The whole variable domain, remainder taken from reference TRBV19 and TRBJ2-7, is DGGITQSPKYLFRKEGQNVTLSCEQNLNHDAMYWYRQDPGQGLRLIYYSQIVNDFQKGDIAEGYSVSREKKESFPLTVTSAQKNPTAFYLCASSISLQGLQYFGPGTRLTVT.

The rearrangement joins TRBV27 to TRBJ1-1; perhaps TRBD1 as D (6 bases). The V end was cut by 7 bases, the J end by 1 base, with 16 bases between. The germline CDR1 and CDR2 sequences are MNHEY and SMNVEV (reference sequence). The CDR3 spans 15 residues. CDR3 coding DNA: TGTGCCAGCACTCGGAACGGACAGAAGAACACTGAAGCTTTCTTT. Its translation is CASTRNGQKNTEAFF.

The chain employs TRBV7-2 and TRBJ2-1, with D tentatively TRBD2 (5 bases). The germline V gene encodes CDR1 SGHTA and CDR2 FQGNSA. CDR3 length equals 14 residues. Trimming removed 5 bases from V and 5 bases from J, with 13 bases in between. The CDR3, as DNA: TGTGCCAGCAGCCCCCAATCGGGGAACAATGAGCAGTTCTTC. Amino acids: CASSPQSGNNEQFF.

This CDR3 is CASSQVASSNTGELFF. For the CDR3, the DNA is TGTGCCAGCAGCCAAGTGGCTAGCAGTAACACCGGGGAGCTGTTTTTT. V is TRBV4-2 and J is TRBJ2-2, with D possibly matching TRBD2 (5 bases). The V end was cut by 1 base, the J end by 2 bases, with 11 bases between. The CDR3 spans 16 residues. Looked up from germline, CDR1 is LGHNA and CDR2 is YNFKEQ.

V is TRBV28 and J is TRBJ2-1, with 11 bases aligning to TRBD2. This CDR3 contains 16 residues. V was clipped by 4 bases and J by 12 bases; unmatched bases: 14. Germline V gene lookup returns CDR1 MDHEN and CDR2 SYDVKM. The chain's CDR3 is CASSSPGTSGGGGQFF. CDR3 nucleotides: TGTGCCAGCAGTTCGCCCGGGACTAGCGGAGGGGGCGGGCAGTTCTTC.

This chain connects TRBV9 to TRBJ1-2; D not resolved. The CDR3 runs to 14 residues. Trimming shortened V by 0 bases and J by 4 bases, and 10 bases separated the two germline ends. Per germline, CDR1 SGDLS and CDR2 YYNGEE. The CDR3 region is CASSVGRVPYGYTF. For the CDR3, the DNA is TGTGCCAGCAGCGTAGGTCGGGTCCCCTATGGCTACACCTTC.

The J gene is TRBJ2-2, the V gene TRBV25-1; D is unresolved. This CDR3 spans 15 amino acids. Germline CDR1 and CDR2: MGHDK and SYGVNS. Trimming stripped 4 bases from V and 0 bases from J, with 9 bases between. The CDR3: CASSVAGANTGELFF. Written as DNA, the CDR3 is TGTGCCAGCAGTGTGGCTGGAGCGAACACCGGGGAGCTGTTTTTT. The variable domain in full, with the rest retrieved from reference TRBV25-1 and TRBJ2-2, is EADIYQTPRYLVIGTGKKITLECSQTMGHDKMYWYQQDPGMELHLIHYSYGVNSTEKGDLSSESTVSRIRTEHFPLTLESARPSHTSQYLCASSVAGANTGELFFGEGSRLTVL.

This clone was seen only once. This chain joins TRBV18 and TRBJ2-7; TRBD1 matches 8 bases. This CDR3 region has 14 residues. Germline V lookup: CDR1 KGHSH, CDR2 LQKENI. V shed 6 bases and J 2 bases; nucleotides not matched to a gene: 6. The CDR3 sequence: CASSPDREAYEQYF. The CDR3 bases are TGTGCCAGCTCCCCGGACAGGGAAGCCTACGAGCAGTACTTC. Variable domain in full (rest from reference TRBV18 and TRBJ2-7): NAGVMQNPRHLVRRRGQEARLRCSPMKGHSHVYWYRQLPEEGLKFMVYLQKENIIDESGMPKERFSAEFPKEGPSILRIQQVVRGDSAAYFCASSPDREAYEQYFGPGTRLTVT.